The clone carrying this T cell receptor beta chain was picked up many times. The antigen remains undetermined. This record comes from a study of T cells in Graves' hyperthyroidism and ophthalmopathy. Study-wide results and limits: Model predictions of ophthalmopathy came a median 6.5 months before onset.

Researchers barred patients who had uncontrolled infection, other autoimmune disease, pregnancy or lactation. It was 10 ml of fresh peripheral blood that supplied the PBMCs. Germline V CDR1 and CDR2: DFQATT, SNEGSKA (reference sequence). Trimming took off 0 bases at V and 2 bases at J, with 13 bases between the two ends. The CDR3 is 15 amino acids. RNA transcripts yielded amplified TCR beta CDR3 regions. Researchers ran a first-round RT-PCR on the TCR CDR3 using the HTBI primer set. A single record per CDR3 protein comes from TCRdb applying MiXCR to the multiplex PCR reads. The data show roughly 350,000 distinct CDR3 sequences, about 15% seen once.

The sample taken for sequencing was blood. The chain employs TRBV20-1 and TRBJ1-1, with D perhaps TRBD1 (5 bases). This receptor was taken from a woman aged 25 to 39 with Graves' ophthalmopathy. This chain's CDR3 is CSAREGNRGNTEAFF. The CDR3 bases are TGCAGTGCTAGAGAGGGGAATAGGGGCAACACTGAAGCTTTCTTT.